This TCR beta chain emerged from a study of CD8 T cells in Susac syndrome. Broader study findings: As the study acknowledged, the number of individuals who were part of its TCR sequencing and HLA analysis was relatively small.

From blood CD8+ and CD4+ T cells, TCR beta sequences were generated. TEMRA cells were FACS-enriched, unlike CD8+ and CD4+ T cells, which were negatively isolated. About this clonotype: Its antigen is unidentified.

Germline V gene lookup returns CDR1 DFQATT and CDR2 SNEGSKA (reference sequence). Trimming pared 4 bases from V and 10 bases from J, leaving 20 bases between. The CDR3 spans 14 residues. A quantity of about 0.5 to 1 ug RNA underwent reverse transcription using random hexamers. A multiplex approach, immunoSEQ multiplex PCR, amplified TCR beta CDR3 across 54 Vbeta and 13 Jbeta. MiXCR was run by TCRdb on the immunoSEQ multiplex PCR reads, yielding one entry per CDR3 protein. The table has around 190,000 distinct CDR3 sequences, less than 95% seen once; the top ten hold 0.1%. The sequence was collected from a human donor in good health. The chain joins TRBV20-1 to TRBJ2-1; D unresolved. The sequenced sample was CD4+ T cells from PBMCs. CDR3 DNA sequence: TGCAGTGCTAAGAGGATTTTACGACTTCCGGAGCAGTTCTTC. Encoded protein: CSAKRILRLPEQFF.